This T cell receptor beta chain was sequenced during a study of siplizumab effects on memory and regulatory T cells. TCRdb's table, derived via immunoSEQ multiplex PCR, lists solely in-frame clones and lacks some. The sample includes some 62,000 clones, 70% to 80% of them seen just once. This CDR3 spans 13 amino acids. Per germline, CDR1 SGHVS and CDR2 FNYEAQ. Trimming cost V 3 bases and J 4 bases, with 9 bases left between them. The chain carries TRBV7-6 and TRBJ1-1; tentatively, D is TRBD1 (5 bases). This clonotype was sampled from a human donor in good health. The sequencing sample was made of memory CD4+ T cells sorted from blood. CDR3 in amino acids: CASSLQGGTEAFF. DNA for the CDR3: TGTGCCAGCAGCTTGCAGGGCGGCACTGAAGCTTTCTTT.